The 8 T cell receptor beta chains in this list originate from one sample, sequenced in a study of T cell responses to AZD1222 COVID-19 vaccine. Assay: immunoSEQ multiplex PCR; the TCRdb copy retains only in-frame clones and omits some. The table records 55,000 to 85,000 clones, 84% of them present only once. The specimen comprised peripheral blood, sampled on day 0 of AZD1222 vaccination. The origin of the receptors is an adult in good health.

There are a few counts of this clone. The chain recombines TRBV9 with TRBJ2-3; a weak D match, TRBD2 (5 bases). CDR1 is SGDLS and CDR2 is YYNGEE in the germline V gene. V lost 7 bases to trimming and J lost 0 bases, with 12 bases between them. The CDR3 loop spans 14 amino acids. The CDR3 loop reads CASGRAPSTDTQYF. The CDR3 DNA reads as TGTGCCAGCGGGAGAGCGCCTAGCACAGATACGCAGTATTTT.

The chain employs TRBV30 and TRBJ1-1; the D gene is possibly TRBD1 (5 bases). This CDR3 spans 14 amino acids. V was clipped by 2 bases and J by 4 bases, with 14 bases between them. From germline, CDR1 is GTSNPN and CDR2 SVGIG (reference sequence). The CDR3 protein is CAWSHGAGGTEAFF. DNA of the CDR3: TGTGCCTGGAGTCACGGGGCGGGGGGCACTGAAGCTTTCTTT.

This clone was seen once. The chain links TRBV6-6 to TRBJ1-2; 12 nucleotides line up with TRBD1. CDR1 is MNHNY, CDR2 SVGAGI, per germline (reference sequence). The CDR3 totals 15 residues. V trimming: 6 bases; J trimming: 2 bases; junction bases outside the gene matches: 4. The CDR3 loop reads CASRAGTGGNYGYTF. CDR3 DNA sequence: TGTGCCAGCAGGGCCGGGACAGGGGGCAACTATGGCTACACCTTC.

The V call is TRBV5-6, the J call TRBJ1-6; 8 bases match TRBD1. The ends lost 2 bases at V and 10 bases at J; junction bases unmatched: 8. The CDR3 loop spans 15 amino acids. Per germline, CDR1 SGHDT and CDR2 YYEEEE. The CDR3 DNA reads TGTGCCAGCAGCTTTCAGGGGGCGAGTAGCTCACCCCTCCACTTT. Its protein is CASSFQGASSSPLHF.

The table lists this clone with a few counts. The chain is built from TRBV3-1 (or the pseudogene TRBV3-2) and TRBJ1-2; D gene unclear. Per the germline V gene, CDR1 is LGHDT and CDR2 is YNNKEL (reference sequence). This CDR3 spans 14 amino acids. V was pared by 1 base and J by 7 bases, with 13 bases between. The CDR3 loop reads CASSQGATSFGYTF. For the CDR3, the DNA is TGTGCCAGCAGCCAAGGAGCTACATCCTTTGGCTACACCTTC.

J is TRBJ1-1 and V is TRBV28; TRBD1 is a possible D gene (6 bases). Germline CDR1 is MDHEN and CDR2 is SYDVKM. Trimming stripped 8 bases from V and 7 bases from J, with 17 bases between. CDR3 length: 13 residues. CDR3 loop: CASVQGTNNEAFF. CDR3 DNA sequence: TGTGCCAGCGTACAAGGGACAAATAATGAAGCTTTCTTT.

V gene TRBV4-1 combines with J gene TRBJ1-2; the D gene is possibly TRBD1 (5 bases). V lost 2 bases and J 4 bases, leaving 20 bases between the germline ends. CDR1 and CDR2 (germline): MGHRA, YSYEKL. This CDR3 spans 17 amino acids. The CDR3 protein is CASSQTPDTGTIYGYTF. CDR3 nucleotide sequence: TGCGCCAGCAGCCAAACCCCGGATACGGGGACTATCTATGGCTACACCTTC.

The sample holds a few counts of this clone. V usage is TRBV7-6 and J usage is TRBJ1-2; D ambiguous. This CDR3 region has 15 residues. Per the germline V gene, CDR1 is SGHVS and CDR2 is FNYEAQ. The V end was cut by 5 bases, the J end by 4 bases, with 17 bases between. Here the CDR3 reads CASSPQAWGIYGYTF. For the CDR3, the DNA is TGTGCCAGCAGCCCGCAGGCTTGGGGAATCTATGGCTACACCTTC.